This TCR beta chain was captured in a study of cytomegalovirus exposure and HLA in healthy donors. General study results and limits: Later genetic work tied a missense DCLRE1C variant to beta-chain V and J trimming. The later analysis indicated that the majority of CMV-associated TCR beta chains appeared HLA-restricted. Productive status was seen about 87% or about 30% of the time for most TCR beta V segments in an earlier analysis. Generally TCR sequences proved uncommon, though certain public TCRs appeared in numerous donors.

This clone turned up a few times. Its antigen is undetermined. Both 60 Vbeta primers and 13 Jbeta primers went into the PCR. Sequenced by immunoSEQ multiplex PCR; TCRdb stores in-frame clones only, minus some. This repertoire shows roughly 200,000 clones, roughly a tenth found once; its top ten account for 1% to 1.5%. Trimming left V 1 base short and J 3 bases short, with 8 bases between. The CDR3 runs to 14 residues. Germline CDR1 reads SGHTS; CDR2 reads YDEGEE. The rearrangement links TRBV5-8 to TRBJ1-5; no clear D. Sample: PBMCs. The clonotype comes from a woman in her 30s in good health and CMV-seropositive. CDR3: CASSLWQDNQPQHF. The CDR3, as DNA: TGTGCCAGCAGCTTGTGGCAGGACAATCAGCCCCAGCATTTT.